The clone carrying this T cell receptor beta chain was recorded only once. This sample is part of a study of blood T cell repertoires in COVID-19. Study context: Some COVID-19 samples were acute and others convalescent; all came from the United States, Italy and Spain. PBMCs, B-cell-depleted T cells, or T cells provided the cDNA or gDNA that made up the material.

Per the original methods: Scientists estimated how many nucleated cells there were by amplifying reference gene primers. Using immunoSEQ multiplex PCR, the repertoire was profiled, and TCRdb retains in-frame clones only, with some absent. V, J and clone size reflect that table, while D and trimming were determined from the DNA. The sample includes roughly 300,000 clones, about nine tenths of them seen just once. V trimming: 4 bases; J trimming: 2 bases; junction bases outside the gene matches: 5. Germline loops: CDR1 SGHRS, CDR2 YFSETQ. The CDR3 consists of 14 residues. Enrolled during active infection, Seattle patients were then followed longitudinally.

The sequence came from a woman aged 25-40 years with COVID-19, enrolled during active disease. The sample was peripheral blood. The rearrangement joins TRBV5-1 to TRBJ2-7; 8 bases fit TRBD1. This chain's CDR3 is CASSPGTGPYEQYF. CDR3 bases: TGCGCCAGCAGCCCGGGGACAGGCCCCTACGAGCAGTACTTC.